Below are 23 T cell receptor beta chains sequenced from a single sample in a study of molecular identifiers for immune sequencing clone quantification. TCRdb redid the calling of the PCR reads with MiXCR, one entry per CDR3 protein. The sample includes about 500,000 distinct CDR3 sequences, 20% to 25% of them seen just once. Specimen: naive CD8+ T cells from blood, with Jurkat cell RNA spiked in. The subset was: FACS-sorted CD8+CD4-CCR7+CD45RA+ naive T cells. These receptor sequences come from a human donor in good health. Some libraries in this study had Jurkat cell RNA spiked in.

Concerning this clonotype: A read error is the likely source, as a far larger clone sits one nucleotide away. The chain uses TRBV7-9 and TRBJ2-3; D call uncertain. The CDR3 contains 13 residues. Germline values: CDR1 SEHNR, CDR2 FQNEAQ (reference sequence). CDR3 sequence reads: CAGSPPSTDTQYF. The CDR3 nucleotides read TGTGCCGGCAGCCCACCTAGCACAGATACGCAGTATTTT.

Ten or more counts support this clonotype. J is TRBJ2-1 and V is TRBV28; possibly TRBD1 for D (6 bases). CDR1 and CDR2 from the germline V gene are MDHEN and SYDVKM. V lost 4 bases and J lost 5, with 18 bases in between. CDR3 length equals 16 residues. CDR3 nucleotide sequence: TGTGCCAGCAGTTCTCGGACAGTTTTGGAGGACAATGAGCAGTTCTTC. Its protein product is CASSSRTVLEDNEQFF.

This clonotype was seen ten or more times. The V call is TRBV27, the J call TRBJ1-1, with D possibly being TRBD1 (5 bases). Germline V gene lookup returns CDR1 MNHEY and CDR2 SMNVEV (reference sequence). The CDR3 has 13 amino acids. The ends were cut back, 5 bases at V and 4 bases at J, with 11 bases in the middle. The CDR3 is CASSEGQTTEAFF. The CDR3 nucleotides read TGTGCCAGCAGTGAGGGGCAGACCACTGAAGCTTTCTTT.

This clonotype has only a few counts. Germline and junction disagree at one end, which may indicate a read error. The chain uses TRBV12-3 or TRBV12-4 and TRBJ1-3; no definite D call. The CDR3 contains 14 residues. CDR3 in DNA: TGTGCCAGCAGTCCCCAGATAGATGGAAACACCGTATATTTT. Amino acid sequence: CASSPQIDGNTVYF.

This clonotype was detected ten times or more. CDR3 loop: CSARENWDRLNTEAFF. The CDR3 DNA sequence: TGCAGTGCTAGAGAGAACTGGGACAGATTGAACACTGAAGCTTTCTTT. The rearrangement links TRBV20-1 to TRBJ1-1, with TRBD1 matching 7 bases. The CDR3 consists of 16 residues. Unmatched junction bases numbered 7, after V lost 0 bases and J lost 0 bases. The V gene's germline CDR1 is DFQATT and CDR2 SNEGSKA (reference sequence).

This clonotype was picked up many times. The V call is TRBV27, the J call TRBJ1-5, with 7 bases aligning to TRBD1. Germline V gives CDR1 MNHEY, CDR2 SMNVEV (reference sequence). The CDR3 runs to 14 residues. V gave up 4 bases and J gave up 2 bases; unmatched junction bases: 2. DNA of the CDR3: TGTGCCAGCAGTTCGCAGGGGGGCAATCAGCCCCAGCATTTT. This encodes CASSSQGGNQPQHF.

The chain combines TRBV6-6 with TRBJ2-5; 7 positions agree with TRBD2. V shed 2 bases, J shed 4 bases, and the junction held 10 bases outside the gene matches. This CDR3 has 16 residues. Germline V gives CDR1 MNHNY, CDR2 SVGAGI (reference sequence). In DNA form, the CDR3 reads TGTGCCAGCAGTTACGGGACCGCGGGAGAGCCAGAGACCCAGTACTTC. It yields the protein CASSYGTAGEPETQYF.

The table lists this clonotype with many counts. The CDR3 region is CASSSGGFEYNSPLHF. As DNA, the CDR3 is TGTGCCAGCAGTTCAGGGGGCTTTGAATATAATTCACCCCTCCACTTT. J is TRBJ1-6 and V is TRBV12-3 or TRBV12-4, with TRBD1 identical over 8 bases. The CDR3 is 16 amino acids. The J segment lost 4 bases and the V segment lost 4 bases, leaving 6 bases of the junction unmatched.

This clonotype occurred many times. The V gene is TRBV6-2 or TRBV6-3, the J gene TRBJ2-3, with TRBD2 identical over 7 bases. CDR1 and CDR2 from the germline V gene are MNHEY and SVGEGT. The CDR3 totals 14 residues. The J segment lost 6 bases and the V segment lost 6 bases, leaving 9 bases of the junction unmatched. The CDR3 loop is CASRIYRLADTQYF. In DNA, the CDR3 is TGTGCCAGCAGGATTTACAGACTAGCTGATACGCAGTATTTT.

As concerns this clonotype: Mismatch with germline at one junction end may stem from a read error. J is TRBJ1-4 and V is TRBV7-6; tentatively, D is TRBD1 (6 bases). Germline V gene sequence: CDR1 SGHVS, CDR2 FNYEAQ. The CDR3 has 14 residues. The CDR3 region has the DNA TGTGCCCGCAGCCCGACAGGATTTAATGAAAAACTGTTTTTT. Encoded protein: CARSPTGFNEKLFF.

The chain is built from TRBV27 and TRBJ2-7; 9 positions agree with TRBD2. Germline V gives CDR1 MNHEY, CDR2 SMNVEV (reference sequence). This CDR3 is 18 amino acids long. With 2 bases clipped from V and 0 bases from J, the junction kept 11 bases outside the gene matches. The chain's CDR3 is CASSLVWTSEMPSYEQYF. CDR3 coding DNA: TGTGCCAGCAGTTTAGTATGGACTAGCGAGATGCCCTCCTACGAGCAGTACTTC.

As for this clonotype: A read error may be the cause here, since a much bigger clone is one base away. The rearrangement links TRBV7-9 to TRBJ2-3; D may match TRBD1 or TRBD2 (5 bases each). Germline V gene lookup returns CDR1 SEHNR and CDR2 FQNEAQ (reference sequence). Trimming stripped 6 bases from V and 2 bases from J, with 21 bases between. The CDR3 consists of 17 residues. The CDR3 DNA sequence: TGTGCCAGCAGTCAGCAGGGACCTCGAAGTATCACAGATACGCAGTATTTT. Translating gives CASSQQGPRSITDTQYF. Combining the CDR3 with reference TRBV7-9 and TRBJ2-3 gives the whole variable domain DTGVSQNPRHKITKRGQNVTFRCDPISEHNRLYWYRQTLGQGPEFLTYFQNEAQLEKSRLLSDRFSAERPKGSFSTLEIQRTEQGDSAMYLCASSQQGPRSITDTQYFGPGTRLTVL.

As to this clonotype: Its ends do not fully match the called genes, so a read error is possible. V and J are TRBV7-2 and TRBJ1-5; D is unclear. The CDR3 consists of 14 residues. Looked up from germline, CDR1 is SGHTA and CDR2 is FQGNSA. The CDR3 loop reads CASSHTGFDQPRHF. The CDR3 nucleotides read TGTGCCAGCAGCCACACGGGGTTCGATCAGCCCCGGCATTTT. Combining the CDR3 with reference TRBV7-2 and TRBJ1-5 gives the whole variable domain GAGVSQSPSNKVTEKGKDVELRCDPISGHTALYWYRQSLGQGLEFLIYFQGNSAPDKSGLPSDRFSAERTGGSVSTLTIQRTQQEDSAVYLCASSHTGFDQPRHFGDGTRLSIL.

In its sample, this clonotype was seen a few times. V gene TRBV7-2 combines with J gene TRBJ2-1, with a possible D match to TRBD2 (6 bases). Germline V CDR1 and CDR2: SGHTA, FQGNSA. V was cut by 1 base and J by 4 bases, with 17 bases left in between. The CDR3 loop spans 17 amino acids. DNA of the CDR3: TGTGCCAGCAGCTTAGGCGCTCCGGGAGCAATGTACAATGAGCAGTTCTTC. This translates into CASSLGAPGAMYNEQFF. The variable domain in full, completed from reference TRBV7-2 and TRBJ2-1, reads GAGVSQSPSNKVTEKGKDVELRCDPISGHTALYWYRQSLGQGLEFLIYFQGNSAPDKSGLPSDRFSAERTGGSVSTLTIQRTQQEDSAVYLCASSLGAPGAMYNEQFFGPGTRLTVL.

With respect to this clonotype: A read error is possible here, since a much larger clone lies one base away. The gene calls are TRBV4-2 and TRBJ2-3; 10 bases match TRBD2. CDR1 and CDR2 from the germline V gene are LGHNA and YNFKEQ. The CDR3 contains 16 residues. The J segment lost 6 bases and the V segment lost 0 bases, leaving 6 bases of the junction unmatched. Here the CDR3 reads CASSQDWGLARDTQYF. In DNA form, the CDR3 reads TGTGCCAGCAGCCAAGATTGGGGACTAGCGAGGGATACGCAGTATTTT.

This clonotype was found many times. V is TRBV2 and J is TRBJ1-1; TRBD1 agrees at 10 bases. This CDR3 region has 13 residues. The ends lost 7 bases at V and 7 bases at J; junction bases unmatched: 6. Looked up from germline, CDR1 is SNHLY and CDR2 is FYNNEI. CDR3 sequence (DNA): TGTGCCAGCAATCCGGGACAGGGGATTGAAGCTTTCTTT. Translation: CASNPGQGIEAFF.

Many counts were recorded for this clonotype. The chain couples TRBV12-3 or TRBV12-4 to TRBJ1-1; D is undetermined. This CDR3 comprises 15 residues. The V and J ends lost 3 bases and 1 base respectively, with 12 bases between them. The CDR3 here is CASSFSLDPNTEAFF. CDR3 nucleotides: TGTGCCAGCAGTTTCTCCTTAGACCCGAACACTGAAGCTTTCTTT.

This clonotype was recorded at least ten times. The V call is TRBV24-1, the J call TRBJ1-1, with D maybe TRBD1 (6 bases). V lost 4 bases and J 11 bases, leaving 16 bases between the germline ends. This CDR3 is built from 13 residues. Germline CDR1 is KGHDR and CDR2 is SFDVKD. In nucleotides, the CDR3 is TGTGCCACCAGTGACCCTGACGAAGGGGGTGCTTTCTTT. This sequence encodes CATSDPDEGGAFF.

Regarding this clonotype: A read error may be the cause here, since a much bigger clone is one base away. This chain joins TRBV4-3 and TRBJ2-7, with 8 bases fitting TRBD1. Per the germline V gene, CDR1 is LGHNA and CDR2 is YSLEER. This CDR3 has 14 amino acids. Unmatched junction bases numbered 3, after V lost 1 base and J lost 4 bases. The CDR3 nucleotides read TGCGCCAGCAGCCAAGTGGACAGGGTATACGAGCAGTACTTC. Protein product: CASSQVDRVYEQYF.

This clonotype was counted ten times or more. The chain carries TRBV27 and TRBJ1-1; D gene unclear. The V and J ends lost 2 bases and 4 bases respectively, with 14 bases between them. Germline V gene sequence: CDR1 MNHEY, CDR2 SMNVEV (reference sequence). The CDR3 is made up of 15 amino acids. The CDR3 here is CASSLREPLGTEAFF. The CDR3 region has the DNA TGTGCCAGCAGTTTACGGGAACCCCTGGGCACTGAAGCTTTCTTT.

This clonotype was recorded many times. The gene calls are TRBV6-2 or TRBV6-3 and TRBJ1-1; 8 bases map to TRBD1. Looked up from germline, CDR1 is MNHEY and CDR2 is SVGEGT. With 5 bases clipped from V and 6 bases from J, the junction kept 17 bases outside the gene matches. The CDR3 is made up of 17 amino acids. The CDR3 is CASSMFSPRQGISEAFF. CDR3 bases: TGTGCCAGCAGTATGTTTTCACCGAGACAGGGGATTTCTGAAGCTTTCTTT.

CDR3 sequence: CASSQPGSYEQYF. The CDR3 bases are TGCGCCAGCAGCCAACCGGGCTCCTACGAGCAGTACTTC. The V call is TRBV5-1, the J call TRBJ2-7; D gene ambiguous. Germline CDR1 and CDR2: SGHRS and YFSETQ. This CDR3 contains 13 residues. V dropped 4 bases and J dropped 0 bases, with 8 bases sitting between them.

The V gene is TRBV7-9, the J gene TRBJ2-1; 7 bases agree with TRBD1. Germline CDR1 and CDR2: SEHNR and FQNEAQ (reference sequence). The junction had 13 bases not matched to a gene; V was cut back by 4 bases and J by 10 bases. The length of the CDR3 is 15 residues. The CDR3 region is CASSSLTGVRGEQFF. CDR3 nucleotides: TGTGCCAGCAGCTCCTTAACAGGGGTCCGGGGAGAGCAGTTCTTC.